The present T cell receptor (beta chain) was sequenced within a study of early T cells in non-severe SARS-CoV-2 infection. This clonotype was detected ten times or more. The V gene lost 7 bases and the J gene lost 6 bases, with 13 bases spanning the gap. The V gene's germline CDR1 is MNHEY and CDR2 SVGEGT. The CDR3 runs to 12 residues. Individual cDNA molecules each received unique molecular identifiers attached to them. In TCRdb, the 5' RACE reads were re-called with MiXCR into one record per CDR3 protein. Of roughly 53,000 distinct CDR3 sequences listed, about 9.4% are singletons. V gene TRBV6-2 or TRBV6-3 combines with J gene TRBJ2-7; D unclear. The sample consisted of whole blood. The sequence derives from an adult who was a healthcare worker with PCR-confirmed SARS-CoV-2 infection or an uninfected control (not recorded which). The CDR3 protein is CASTPPGLEQYF. DNA of the CDR3: TGTGCCAGCACCCCGCCCGGGCTCGAGCAGTACTTC.